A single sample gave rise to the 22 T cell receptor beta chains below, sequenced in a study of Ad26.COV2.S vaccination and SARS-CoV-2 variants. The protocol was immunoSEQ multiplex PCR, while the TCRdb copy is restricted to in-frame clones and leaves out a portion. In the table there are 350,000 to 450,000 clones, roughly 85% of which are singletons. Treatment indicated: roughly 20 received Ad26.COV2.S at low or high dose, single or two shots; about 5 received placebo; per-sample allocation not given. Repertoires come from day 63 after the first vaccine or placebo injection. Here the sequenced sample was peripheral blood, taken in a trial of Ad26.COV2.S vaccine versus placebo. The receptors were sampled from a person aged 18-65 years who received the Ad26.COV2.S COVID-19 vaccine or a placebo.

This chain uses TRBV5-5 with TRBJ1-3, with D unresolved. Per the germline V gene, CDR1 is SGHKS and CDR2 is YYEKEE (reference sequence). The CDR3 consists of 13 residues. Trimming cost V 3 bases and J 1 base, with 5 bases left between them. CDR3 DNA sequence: TGTGCCAGCAGCTCCTTATCTGGAAACACCATATATTTT. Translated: CASSSLSGNTIYF.

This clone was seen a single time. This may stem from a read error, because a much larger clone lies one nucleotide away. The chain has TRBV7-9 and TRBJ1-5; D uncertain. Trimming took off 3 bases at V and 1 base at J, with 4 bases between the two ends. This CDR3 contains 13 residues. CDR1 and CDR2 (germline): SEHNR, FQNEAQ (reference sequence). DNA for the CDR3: TGTGCCAGCAGCTTGGTCAGCAATCAGCCCCAGCATTTT. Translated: CASSLVSNQPQHF.

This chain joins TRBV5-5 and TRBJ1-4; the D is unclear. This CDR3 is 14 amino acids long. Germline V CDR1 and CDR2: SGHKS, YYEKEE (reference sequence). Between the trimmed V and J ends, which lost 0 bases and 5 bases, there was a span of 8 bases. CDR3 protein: CASSLVASNEKLFF. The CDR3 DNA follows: TGTGCCAGCAGCTTGGTTGCGTCAAATGAAAAACTGTTTTTT.

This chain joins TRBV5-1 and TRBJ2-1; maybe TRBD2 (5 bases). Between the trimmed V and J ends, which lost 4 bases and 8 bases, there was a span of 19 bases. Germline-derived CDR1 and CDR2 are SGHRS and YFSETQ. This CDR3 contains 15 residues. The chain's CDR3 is CASSPGVGLRDEQFF. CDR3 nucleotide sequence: TGCGCCAGCAGCCCCGGGGTCGGACTGCGGGATGAGCAGTTCTTC.

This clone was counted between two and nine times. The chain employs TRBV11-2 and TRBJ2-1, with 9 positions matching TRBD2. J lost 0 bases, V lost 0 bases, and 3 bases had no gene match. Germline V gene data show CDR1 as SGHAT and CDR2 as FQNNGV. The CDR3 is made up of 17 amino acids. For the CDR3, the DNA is TGTGCCAGCAGCTTAGAACTGACTAGCGGCTCCTACAATGAGCAGTTCTTC. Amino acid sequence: CASSLELTSGSYNEQFF.

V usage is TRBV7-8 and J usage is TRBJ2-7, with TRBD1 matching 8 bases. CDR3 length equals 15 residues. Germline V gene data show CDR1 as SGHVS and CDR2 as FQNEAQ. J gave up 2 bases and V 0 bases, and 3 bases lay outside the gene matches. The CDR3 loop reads CASSLARTGPYEQYF. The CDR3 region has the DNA TGTGCCAGCAGCTTAGCGAGGACAGGGCCCTACGAGCAGTACTTC.

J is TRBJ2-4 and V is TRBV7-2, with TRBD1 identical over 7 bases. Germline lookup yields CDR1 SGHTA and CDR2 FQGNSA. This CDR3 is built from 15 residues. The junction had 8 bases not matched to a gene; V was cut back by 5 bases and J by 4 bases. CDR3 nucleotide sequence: TGTGCCAGCAGCCGCGGACAGGCCCTAAAAAACATTCAGTACTTC. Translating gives CASSRGQALKNIQYF.

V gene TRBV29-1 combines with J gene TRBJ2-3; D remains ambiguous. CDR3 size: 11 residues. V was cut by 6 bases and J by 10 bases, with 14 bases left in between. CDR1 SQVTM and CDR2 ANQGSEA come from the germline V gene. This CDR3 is CSVPMGNAQYF. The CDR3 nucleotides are TGCAGCGTCCCCATGGGGAACGCGCAGTATTTT.

CDR3: CASRAGTRANTGELFF. The CDR3 nucleotides are TGTGCCAGCAGGGCCGGGACTAGGGCGAACACCGGGGAGCTGTTTTTT. V and J are TRBV28 and TRBJ2-2; 8 bases are shared with TRBD2. This CDR3 is built from 16 residues. CDR1 and CDR2 from the germline V gene are MDHEN and SYDVKM. The V segment lost 6 bases and the J segment 0 bases; nucleotides outside the gene matches: 6.

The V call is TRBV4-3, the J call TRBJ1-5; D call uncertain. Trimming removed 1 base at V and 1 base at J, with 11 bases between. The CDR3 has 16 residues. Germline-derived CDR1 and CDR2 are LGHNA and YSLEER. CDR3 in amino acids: CASSQVYGRSNQPQHF. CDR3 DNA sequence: TGCGCCAGCAGCCAAGTATACGGTCGAAGCAATCAGCCCCAGCATTTT.

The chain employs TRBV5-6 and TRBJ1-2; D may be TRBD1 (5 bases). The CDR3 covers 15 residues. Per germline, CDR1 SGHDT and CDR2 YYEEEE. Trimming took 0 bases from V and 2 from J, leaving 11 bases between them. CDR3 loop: CASSLDRIVNYGYTF. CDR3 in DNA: TGTGCCAGCAGCTTGGACAGGATAGTAAACTATGGCTACACCTTC.

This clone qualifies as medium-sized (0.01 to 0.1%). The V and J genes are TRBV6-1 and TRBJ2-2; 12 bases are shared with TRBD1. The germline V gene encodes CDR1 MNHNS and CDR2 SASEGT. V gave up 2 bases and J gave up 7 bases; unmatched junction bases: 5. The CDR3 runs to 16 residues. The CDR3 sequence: CASSEPGQGAGGELFF. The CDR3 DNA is TGTGCCAGCAGTGAACCGGGACAGGGGGCCGGCGGGGAGCTGTTTTTT.

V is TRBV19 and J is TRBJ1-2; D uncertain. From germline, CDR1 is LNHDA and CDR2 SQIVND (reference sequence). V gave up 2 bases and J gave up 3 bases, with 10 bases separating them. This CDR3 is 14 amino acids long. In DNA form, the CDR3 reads TGTGCCAGTAGTATACCGGGCGTAGACTATGGCTACACCTTC. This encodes CASSIPGVDYGYTF.

The CDR3 DNA reads as TGTGCCAGCAGTTACGCTACCTACGAGCAGTACTTC. Protein sequence: CASSYATYEQYF. The V gene is TRBV6-6, the J gene TRBJ2-7; no clear D gene. Trimming pared 2 bases from V and 2 bases from J, leaving 4 bases between. This CDR3 comprises 12 residues. Germline assignment: CDR1 MNHNY and CDR2 SVGAGI (reference sequence).

The CDR3: CASSLYLGHEQFF. CDR3 in DNA: TGTGCCAGCAGCTTGTATCTGGGACACGAGCAGTTCTTC. V usage is TRBV5-4 and J usage is TRBJ2-1; maybe TRBD1 (6 bases). Per the germline V gene, CDR1 is SGHNT and CDR2 is YYREEE (reference sequence). Trimming cost V 1 base and J 10 bases, with 12 bases left between them. This CDR3 region has 13 residues. The entire variable domain, with the rest obtained from reference TRBV5-4 and TRBJ2-1, is as follows: ETGVTQSPTHLIKTRGQQVTLRCSSQSGHNTVSWYQQALGQGPQFIFQYYREEENGRGNFPPRFSGLQFPNYSSELNVNALELDDSALYLCASSLYLGHEQFFGPGTRLTVL.

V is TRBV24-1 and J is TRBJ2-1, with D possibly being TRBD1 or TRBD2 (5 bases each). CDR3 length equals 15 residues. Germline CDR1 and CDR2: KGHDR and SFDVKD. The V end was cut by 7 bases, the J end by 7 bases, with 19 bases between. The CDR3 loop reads CATSTPGSWGNEQFF. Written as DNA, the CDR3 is TGTGCCACCAGCACCCCAGGGTCCTGGGGGAATGAGCAGTTCTTC.

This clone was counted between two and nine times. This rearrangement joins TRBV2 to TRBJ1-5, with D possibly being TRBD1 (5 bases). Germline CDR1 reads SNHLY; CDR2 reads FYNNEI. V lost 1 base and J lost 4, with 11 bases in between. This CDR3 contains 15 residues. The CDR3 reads CASSEERAGNQPQHF. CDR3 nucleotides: TGTGCCAGCAGTGAAGAGAGGGCAGGGAATCAGCCCCAGCATTTT. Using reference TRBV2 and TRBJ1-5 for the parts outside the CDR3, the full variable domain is EPEVTQTPSHQVTQMGQEVILRCVPISNHLYFYWYRQILGQKVEFLVSFYNNEISEKSEIFDDQFSVERPDGSNFTLKIRSTKLEDSAMYFCASSEERAGNQPQHFGDGTRLSIL.

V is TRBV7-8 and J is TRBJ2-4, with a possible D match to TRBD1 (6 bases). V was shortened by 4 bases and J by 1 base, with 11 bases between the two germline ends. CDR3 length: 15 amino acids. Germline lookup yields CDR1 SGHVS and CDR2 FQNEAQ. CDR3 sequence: CASSSRTGAKNIQYF. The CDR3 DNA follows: TGTGCCAGCAGCTCAAGAACAGGGGCCAAAAACATTCAGTACTTC. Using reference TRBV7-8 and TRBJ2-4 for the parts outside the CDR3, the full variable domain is GAGVSQSPRYKVAKRGQDVALRCDPISGHVSLFWYQQALGQGPEFLTYFQNEAQLDKSGLPSDRFFAERPEGSVSTLKIQRTQQEDSAVYLCASSSRTGAKNIQYFGAGTRLSVL.

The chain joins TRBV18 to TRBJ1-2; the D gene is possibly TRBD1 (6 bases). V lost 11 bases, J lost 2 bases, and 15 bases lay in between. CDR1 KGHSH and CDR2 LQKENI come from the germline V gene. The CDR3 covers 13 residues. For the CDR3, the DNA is TGTGCCGCCGCACAGGGCAGCAACTATGGCTACACCTTC. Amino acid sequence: CAAAQGSNYGYTF. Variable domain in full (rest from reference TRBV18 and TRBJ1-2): NAGVMQNPRHLVRRRGQEARLRCSPMKGHSHVYWYRQLPEEGLKFMVYLQKENIIDESGMPKERFSAEFPKEGPSILRIQQVVRGDSAAYFCAAAQGSNYGYTFGSGTRLTVV.

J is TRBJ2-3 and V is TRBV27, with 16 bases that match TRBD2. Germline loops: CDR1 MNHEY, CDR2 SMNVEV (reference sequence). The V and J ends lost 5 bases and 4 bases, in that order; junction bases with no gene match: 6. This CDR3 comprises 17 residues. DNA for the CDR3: TGTGCCAGCAGTGTGGGACTAGCGGGAGGGCCTGCAGATACGCAGTATTTT. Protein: CASSVGLAGGPADTQYF.

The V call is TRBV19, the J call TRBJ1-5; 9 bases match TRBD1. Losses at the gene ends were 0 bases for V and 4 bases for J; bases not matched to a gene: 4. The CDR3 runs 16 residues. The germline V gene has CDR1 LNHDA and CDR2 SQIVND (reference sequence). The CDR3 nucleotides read TGTGCCAGTAGTATAGAGTCGACAGGGGGGAATCAGCCCCAGCATTTT. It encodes CASSIESTGGNQPQHF. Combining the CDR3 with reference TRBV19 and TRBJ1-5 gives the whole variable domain DGGITQSPKYLFRKEGQNVTLSCEQNLNHDAMYWYRQDPGQGLRLIYYSQIVNDFQKGDIAEGYSVSREKKESFPLTVTSAQKNPTAFYLCASSIESTGGNQPQHFGDGTRLSIL.

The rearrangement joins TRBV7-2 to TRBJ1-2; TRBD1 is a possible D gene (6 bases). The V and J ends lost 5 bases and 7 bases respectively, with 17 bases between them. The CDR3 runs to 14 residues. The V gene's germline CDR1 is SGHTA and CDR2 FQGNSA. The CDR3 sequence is CASSPTAGARGYTF. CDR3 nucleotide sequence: TGTGCCAGCAGCCCCACTGCAGGGGCCCGTGGCTACACCTTC.